This T cell receptor beta chain was sequenced in a study of cytomegalovirus exposure and HLA in healthy donors. Findings and limits, study-wide: Other equally common chains were less clonally expanded than HLA-associated TCR beta chains, a later analysis showed. Later analysis suggested most CMV-associated TCR beta chains were HLA-restricted.

The primer mix had 60 Vbeta and 13 Jbeta primers. In the authors' workflow: Unique TCR beta chains numbered roughly 84 million in a later analysis, with around 10 million shared. The data were produced by immunoSEQ multiplex PCR, yet TCRdb's version contains in-frame clones alone and is incomplete. V and J calls and clone size follow that table, whereas D and trimming were derived from the DNA. There are around 150,000 clones in the sample; 68% occur only once, and around 2.8% lies in the top ten. In regard to this clone: Its antigen remains unknown.

V lost 2 bases, J lost 5 bases, and 1 base stayed unmatched. The CDR3 length is 13 residues. Germline lookup yields CDR1 SGDLS and CDR2 YYNGEE. The V gene is TRBV9, the J gene TRBJ2-3; 8 nucleotides match TRBD2. The clonotype comes from a woman between 40 and 50 years old in good health and CMV-seropositive. Sequenced sample: PBMCs. CDR3 residues: CASSVLAGDTQYF. The DNA for the CDR3 is TGTGCCAGCAGCGTCCTAGCGGGAGATACGCAGTATTTT. The full variable domain, completed using reference TRBV9 and TRBJ2-3, is DSGVTQTPKHLITATGQRVTLRCSPRSGDLSVYWYQQSLDQGLQFLIQYYNGEERAKGNILERFSAQQFPDLHSELNLSSLELGDSALYFCASSVLAGDTQYFGPGTRLTVL.